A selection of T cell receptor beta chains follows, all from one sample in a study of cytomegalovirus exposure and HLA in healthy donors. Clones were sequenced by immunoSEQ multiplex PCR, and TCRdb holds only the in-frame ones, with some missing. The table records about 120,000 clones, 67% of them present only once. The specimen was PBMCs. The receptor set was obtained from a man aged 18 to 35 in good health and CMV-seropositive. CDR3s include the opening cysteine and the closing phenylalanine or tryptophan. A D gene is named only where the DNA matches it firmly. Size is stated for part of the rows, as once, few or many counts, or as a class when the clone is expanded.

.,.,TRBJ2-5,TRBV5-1,TGCGCCAGCAGCTCTTTAACGACAGTGACGAAAGAGACCCAGTACTTC,CASSSLTTVTKETQYF
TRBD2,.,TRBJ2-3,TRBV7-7,TGTGCCAGCAGCCAAGCGGGGGGGCGAGATACGCAGTATTTT,CASSQAGGRDTQYF
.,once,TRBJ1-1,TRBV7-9,TGTGCCAGCCAACCGGTGTGGAACACTGAAGCTTTCTTT,CASQPVWNTEAFF
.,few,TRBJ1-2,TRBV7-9,TGTGCCAGCAGCACAACGACAGAGAACTATGGCTACACCTTC,CASSTTTENYGYTF
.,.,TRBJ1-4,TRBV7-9,TGTGCCAGCAGTCCAAACCCAGGCGCAGCGGGTGAAAAACTGTTTTTT,CASSPNPGAAGEKLFF
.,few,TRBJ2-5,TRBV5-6,TGTGCCAGCAGGAAGAGGCAAGAGACCCAGTACTTC,CASRKRQETQYF
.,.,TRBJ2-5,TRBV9,TGTGCCAGCAGCGTAGCGGGTTACCAAGAGACCCAGTACTTC,CASSVAGYQETQYF
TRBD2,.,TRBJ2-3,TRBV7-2,TGTGCCAGCAGCAGGACTAGCGGGGCCTACACAGATACGCAGTATTTT,CASSRTSGAYTDTQYF
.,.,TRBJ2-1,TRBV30,TGTGCCTGGAGTGTACCCCGGACCACCAGGGGTGATGAGCAGTTCTTC,CAWSVPRTTRGDEQFF
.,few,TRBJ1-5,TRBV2,TGTGCCAGCAGTGGAGTACAGGGAATACCCAGCAATCAGCCCCAGCATTTT,CASSGVQGIPSNQPQHF
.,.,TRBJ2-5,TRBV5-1,TGCGCCAGCAGCTTGGGAGGTAGCAAGACTCAAGAGACCCAGTACTTC,CASSLGGSKTQETQYF
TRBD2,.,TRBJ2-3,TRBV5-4,TGTGCCAGCAGCTTGTCGCTAGCGGGGAACACAGATACGCAGTATTTT,CASSLSLAGNTDTQYF
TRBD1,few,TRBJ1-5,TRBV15,TGTGCCACCAGCAGAGAGCTCTTAACAGGGGGTTTACAGCCCCAGCATTTT,CATSRELLTGGLQPQHF
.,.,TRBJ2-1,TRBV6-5,TGTGCCAGCAGTTACTCGATTACGCTGGGCAGGGAGTTCTTC,CASSYSITLGREFF
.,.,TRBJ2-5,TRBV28,TGTGCCAGCACCCCGGGTGCGGCTACGCGGGAGACCCAGTACTTC,CASTPGAATRETQYF
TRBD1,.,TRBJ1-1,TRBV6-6,TGTGCCAGCAGGCGACAGGGTTTGAACACTGAAGCTTTCTTT,CASRRQGLNTEAFF
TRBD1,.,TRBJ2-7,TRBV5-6,TGTGCCAGCAGCTTGATTGACAGGGGAGCCGAGCAGTACTTC,CASSLIDRGAEQYF
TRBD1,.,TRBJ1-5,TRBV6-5,TGTGCCAGCAGGATTACGGGACAGGGGTCCCAGCATTTT,CASRITGQGSQHF
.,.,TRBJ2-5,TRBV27,TGTGCCAGCAGCCCAGGGGACGTGGTGGGAGAGACCCAGTACTTC,CASSPGDVVGETQYF
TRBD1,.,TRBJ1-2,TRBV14,TGTGCCAGCAGCATCCGGACAGGGAGCTCCTATGGCTACACCTTC,CASSIRTGSSYGYTF
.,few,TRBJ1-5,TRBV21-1,TGTGCCAGGACTGAGAGGGGGGGGTATAGCAATCAGCCCCAGCATTTT,CARTERGGYSNQPQHF
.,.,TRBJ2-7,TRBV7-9,TGTTCCAGCAGCCCAGGGTGGGGCGAGCAGTACTTC,CSSSPGWGEQYF
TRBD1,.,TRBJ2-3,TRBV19,TGTGCCAGTAGTACCGACAGGGACACAGATACGCAGTATTTT,CASSTDRDTDTQYF
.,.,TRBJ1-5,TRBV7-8,TGTGCCAGCAGCTATAACAGGGTTAGCAATCAGCCCCAGCATTTT,CASSYNRVSNQPQHF
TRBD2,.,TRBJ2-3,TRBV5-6,TGTGCCAGCAGCTTGAGTGGACTAGCTTCAGATACGCAGTATTTT,CASSLSGLASDTQYF
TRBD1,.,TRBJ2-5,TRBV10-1,TGCGCCAGCAGTGAGTCGACAGGGAGAGAGACCCAGTACTTC,CASSESTGRETQYF
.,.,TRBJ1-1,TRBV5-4,TGTGCCAGCAGCTTTTTCGCGGCGAACACTGAAGCTTTCTTT,CASSFFAANTEAFF
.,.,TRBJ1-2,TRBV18,TGTGCCAGCTCACCCCTGACAGGCGGCTACACCTTC,CASSPLTGGYTF
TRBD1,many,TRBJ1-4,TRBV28,TGTGCCAGCAGTTTATGGGGCAGGGGGCAGGAAAAACTGTTTTTT,CASSLWGRGQEKLFF
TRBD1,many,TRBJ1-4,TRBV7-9,TGTGCCAGCAGCGGGGCCGGGACAGGGTCTAGTGGTAATGAAAAACTGTTTTTT,CASSGAGTGSSGNEKLFF
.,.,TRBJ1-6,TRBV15,TGTGCCACCAGCAGAGTAGGAGGGGCTAGTAATTCACCCCTCCACTTT,CATSRVGGASNSPLHF
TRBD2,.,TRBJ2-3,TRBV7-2,TGTGCCAGCAGCTTGAGCGGGAACCCTACGCAGTATTTT,CASSLSGNPTQYF
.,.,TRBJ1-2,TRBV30,TGTGCCTTTCCCAGGGGATACGGCTATGGCTACACCTTC,CAFPRGYGYGYTF
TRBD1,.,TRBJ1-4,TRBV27,TGTGCCAGCAGTTTGACAGGGGTGAGGGAAAAACTGTTTTTT,CASSLTGVREKLFF
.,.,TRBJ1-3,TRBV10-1,TGCGCCAGCAGTGAGTCCGGGACTCCCGGTGGAAACACCATATATTTT,CASSESGTPGGNTIYF
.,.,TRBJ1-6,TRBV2,TGTGCCAGCAGTAAAACAGCTGTCGACTCCTATAATTCACCCCTCCACTTT,CASSKTAVDSYNSPLHF
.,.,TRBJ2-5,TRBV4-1,TGCGCCAGCAGCCGCTCCGCCTCACCTCTAAGACTCCAAGAGACCCAGTACTTC,CASSRSASPLRLQETQYF
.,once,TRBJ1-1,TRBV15,TGTGCCACCAGCAGCGCGACGCAACCCCAACTGTGGGCGAACACTGAAGCTTTCTTT,CATSSATQPQLWANTEAFF
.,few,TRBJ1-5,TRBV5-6,TGTGCCAGCAGCCCCGGACGGGGGGACTTCAATCAGCCCCAGCATTTT,CASSPGRGDFNQPQHF
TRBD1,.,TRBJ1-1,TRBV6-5,TGTGCCAGCAGTTACGGACAGGGGGTCATGAACACTGAAGCTTTCTTT,CASSYGQGVMNTEAFF
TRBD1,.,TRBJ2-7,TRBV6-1,TGTGCCAGCAGTGAACGGACAGGGGGCCCCCACGAGCAGTACTTC,CASSERTGGPHEQYF
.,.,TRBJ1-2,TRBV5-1,TGCGCCAGCAGCTTGGCGGGAACAGGGAGCGCGATCTATGGCTACACCTTC,CASSLAGTGSAIYGYTF
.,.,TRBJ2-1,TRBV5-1,TGCGCCAGCAGCCCGGATGGCGGATCCTACAATGAGCAGTTCTTC,CASSPDGGSYNEQFF
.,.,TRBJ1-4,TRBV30,TGTGCCTGGAGTGGGGGGGTGGCGAAACTGTTTTTT,CAWSGGVAKLFF
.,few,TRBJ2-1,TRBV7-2,TGTGCCAGCAGCTTATTGGGGGGGGCTAGGTACAATGAGCAGTTCTTC,CASSLLGGARYNEQFF
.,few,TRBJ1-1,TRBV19,TGTGCCAGTAGTATCGGGGGGTCGGTCACTGAAGCTTTCTTT,CASSIGGSVTEAFF
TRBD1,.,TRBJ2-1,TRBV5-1,TGCGCCAGCAGCCAGGGACAGGGTGTCGCCGGTGAGCAGTTCTTC,CASSQGQGVAGEQFF